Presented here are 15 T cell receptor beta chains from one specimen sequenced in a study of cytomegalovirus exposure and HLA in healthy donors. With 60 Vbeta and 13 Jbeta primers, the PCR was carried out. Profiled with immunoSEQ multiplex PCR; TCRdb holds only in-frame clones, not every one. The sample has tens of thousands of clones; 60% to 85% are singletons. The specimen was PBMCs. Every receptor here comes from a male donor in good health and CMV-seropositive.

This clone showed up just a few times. The CDR3 nucleotides are TGTGCCAGCAGCTCAACGGGGACAGGGGCTAGGGGGGTCCTCCACTTT. Its translation is CASSSTGTGARGVLHF. V gene TRBV9 combines with J gene TRBJ1-6; TRBD1 matches 10 bases. V lost 4 bases, J lost 15 bases, and 16 bases stayed unmatched. The V gene's germline CDR1 is SGDLS and CDR2 YYNGEE. The CDR3 contains 16 residues.

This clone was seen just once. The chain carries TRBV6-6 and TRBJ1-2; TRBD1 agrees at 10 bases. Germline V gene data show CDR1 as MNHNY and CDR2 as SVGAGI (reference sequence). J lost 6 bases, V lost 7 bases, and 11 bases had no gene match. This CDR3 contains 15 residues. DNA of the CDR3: TGTGCCAGCATTAACGGGACAGGGGTTCTCCATGGCTACACCTTC. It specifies CASINGTGVLHGYTF.

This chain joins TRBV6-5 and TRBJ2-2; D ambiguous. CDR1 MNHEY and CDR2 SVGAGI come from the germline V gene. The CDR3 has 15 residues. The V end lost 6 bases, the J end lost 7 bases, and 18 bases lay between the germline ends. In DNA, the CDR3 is TGTGCCAGCAGGTACCCCCTAGGTCCCGACGGGGAGCTGTTTTTT. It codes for CASRYPLGPDGELFF.

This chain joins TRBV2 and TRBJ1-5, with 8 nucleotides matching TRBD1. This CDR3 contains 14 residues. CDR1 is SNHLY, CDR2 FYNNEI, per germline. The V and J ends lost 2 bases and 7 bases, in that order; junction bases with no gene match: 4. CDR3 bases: TGTGCCAGCAGTGAAAGACAGGGGCTACAGCCCCAGCATTTT. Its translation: CASSERQGLQPQHF. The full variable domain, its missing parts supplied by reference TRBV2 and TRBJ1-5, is EPEVTQTPSHQVTQMGQEVILRCVPISNHLYFYWYRQILGQKVEFLVSFYNNEISEKSEIFDDQFSVERPDGSNFTLKIRSTKLEDSAMYFCASSERQGLQPQHFGDGTRLSIL.

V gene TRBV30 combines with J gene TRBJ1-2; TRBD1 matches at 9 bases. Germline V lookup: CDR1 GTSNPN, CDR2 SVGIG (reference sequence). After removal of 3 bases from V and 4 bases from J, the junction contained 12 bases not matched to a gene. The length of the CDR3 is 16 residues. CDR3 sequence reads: CAWRPPGQGSLYGYTF. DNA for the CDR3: TGTGCCTGGAGGCCACCGGGACAGGGTTCTCTCTATGGCTACACCTTC.

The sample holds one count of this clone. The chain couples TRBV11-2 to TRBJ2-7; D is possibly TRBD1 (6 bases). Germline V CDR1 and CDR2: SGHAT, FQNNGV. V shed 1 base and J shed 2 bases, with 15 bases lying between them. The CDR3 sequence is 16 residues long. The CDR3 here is CASSLVIAAGAYEQYF. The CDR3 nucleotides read TGTGCCAGCAGCTTAGTAATTGCAGCAGGGGCCTACGAGCAGTACTTC.

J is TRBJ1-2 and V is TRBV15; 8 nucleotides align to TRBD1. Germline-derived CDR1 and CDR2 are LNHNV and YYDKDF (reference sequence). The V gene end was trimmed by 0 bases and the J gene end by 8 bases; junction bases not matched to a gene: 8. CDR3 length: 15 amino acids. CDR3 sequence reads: CATSREEQGARGYTF. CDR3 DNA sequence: TGTGCCACCAGCAGAGAAGAGCAGGGGGCTAGAGGCTACACCTTC.

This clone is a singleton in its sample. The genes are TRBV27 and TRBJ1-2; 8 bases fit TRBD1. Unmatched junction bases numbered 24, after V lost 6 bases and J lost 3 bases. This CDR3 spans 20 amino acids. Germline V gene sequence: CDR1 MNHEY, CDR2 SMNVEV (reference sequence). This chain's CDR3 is CASSRVLPKTQGARDYGYTF. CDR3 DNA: TGTGCCAGCAGCCGAGTCCTCCCTAAGACTCAGGGGGCGCGAGACTATGGCTACACCTTC.

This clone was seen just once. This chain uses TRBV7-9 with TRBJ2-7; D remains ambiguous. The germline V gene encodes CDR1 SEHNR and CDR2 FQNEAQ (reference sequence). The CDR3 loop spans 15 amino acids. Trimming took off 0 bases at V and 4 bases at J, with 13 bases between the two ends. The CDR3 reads CASSLAPQANYEQYF. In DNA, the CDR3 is TGTGCCAGCAGCTTAGCCCCGCAGGCGAATTACGAGCAGTACTTC.

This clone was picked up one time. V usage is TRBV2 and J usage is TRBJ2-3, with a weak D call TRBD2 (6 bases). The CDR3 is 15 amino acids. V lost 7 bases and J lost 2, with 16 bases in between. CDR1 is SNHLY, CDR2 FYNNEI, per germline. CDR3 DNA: TGTGCCAGCACCTCCGGAGGGGTGACCACAGATACGCAGTATTTT. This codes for CASTSGGVTTDTQYF.

The CDR3 reads CASSGGPDTQYF. Here the CDR3 DNA reads TGTGCCAGCAGCGGAGGGCCAGATACGCAGTATTTT. The chain carries TRBV9 and TRBJ2-3; the D gene is possibly TRBD2 (5 bases). The CDR3 extends over 12 amino acids. Per germline, CDR1 SGDLS and CDR2 YYNGEE. V was clipped by 3 bases and J by 4 bases, with 6 bases between them.

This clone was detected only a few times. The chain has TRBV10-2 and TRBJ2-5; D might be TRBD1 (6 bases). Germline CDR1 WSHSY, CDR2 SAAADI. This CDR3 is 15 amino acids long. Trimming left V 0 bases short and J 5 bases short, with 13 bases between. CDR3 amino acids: CASSESHRDKETQYF. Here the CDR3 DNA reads TGCGCCAGCAGTGAGTCGCACCGGGACAAGGAGACCCAGTACTTC.

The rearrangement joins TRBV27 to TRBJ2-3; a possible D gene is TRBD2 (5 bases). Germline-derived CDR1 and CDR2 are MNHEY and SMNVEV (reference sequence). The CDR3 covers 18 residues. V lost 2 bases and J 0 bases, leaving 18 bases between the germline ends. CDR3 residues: CASSLGPGVGGSTDTQYF. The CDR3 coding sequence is TGTGCCAGCAGTTTAGGTCCCGGGGTGGGCGGGAGCACAGATACGCAGTATTTT.

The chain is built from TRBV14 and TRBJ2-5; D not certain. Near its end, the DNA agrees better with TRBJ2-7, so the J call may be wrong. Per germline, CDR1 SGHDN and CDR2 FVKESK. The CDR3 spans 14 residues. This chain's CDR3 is CASSPRLANYEQYF. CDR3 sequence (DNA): TGTGCCAGCAGCCCCCGACTGGCTAACTACGAGCAGTACTTC.

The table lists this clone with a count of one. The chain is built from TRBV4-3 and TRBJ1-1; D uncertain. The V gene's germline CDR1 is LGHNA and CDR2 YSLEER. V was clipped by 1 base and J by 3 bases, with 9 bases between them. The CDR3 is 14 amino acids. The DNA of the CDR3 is TGCGCCAGCAGCCAAGGGGCAGCCCACACTGAAGCTTTCTTT. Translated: CASSQGAAHTEAFF.